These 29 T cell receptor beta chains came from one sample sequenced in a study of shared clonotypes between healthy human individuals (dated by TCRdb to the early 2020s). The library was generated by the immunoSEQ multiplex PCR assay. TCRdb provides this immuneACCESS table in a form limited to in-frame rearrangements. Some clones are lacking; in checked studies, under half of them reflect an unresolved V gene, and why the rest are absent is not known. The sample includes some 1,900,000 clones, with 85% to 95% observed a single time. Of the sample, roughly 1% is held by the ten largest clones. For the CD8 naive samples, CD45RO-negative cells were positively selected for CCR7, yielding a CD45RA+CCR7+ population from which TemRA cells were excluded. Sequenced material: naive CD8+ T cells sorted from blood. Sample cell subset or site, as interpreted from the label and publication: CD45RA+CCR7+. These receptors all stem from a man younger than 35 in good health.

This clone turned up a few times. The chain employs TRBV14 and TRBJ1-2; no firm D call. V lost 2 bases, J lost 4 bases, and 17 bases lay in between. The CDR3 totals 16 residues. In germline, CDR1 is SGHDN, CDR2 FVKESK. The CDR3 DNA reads TGTGCCAGCAGCCAAAAAGGGTTAGGGAGCAGCTATGGCTACACCTTC. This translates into CASSQKGLGSSYGYTF.

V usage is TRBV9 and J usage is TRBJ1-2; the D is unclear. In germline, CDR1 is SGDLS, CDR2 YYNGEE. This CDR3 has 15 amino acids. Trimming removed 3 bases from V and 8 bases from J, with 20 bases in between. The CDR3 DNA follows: TGTGCCAGCAGCGACATGCAGGACCTCACGGGAGGCTACACCTTC. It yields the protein CASSDMQDLTGGYTF.

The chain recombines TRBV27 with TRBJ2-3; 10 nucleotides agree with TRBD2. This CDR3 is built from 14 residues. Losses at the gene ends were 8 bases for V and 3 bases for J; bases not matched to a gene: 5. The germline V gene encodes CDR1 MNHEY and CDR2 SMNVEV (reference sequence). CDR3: CASGILAGTDTQYF. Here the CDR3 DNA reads TGTGCCAGCGGAATACTAGCGGGGACAGATACGCAGTATTTT.

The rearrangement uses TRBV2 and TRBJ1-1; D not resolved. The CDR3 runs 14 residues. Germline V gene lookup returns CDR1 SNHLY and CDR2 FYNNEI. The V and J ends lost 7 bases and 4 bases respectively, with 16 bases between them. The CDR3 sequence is CASTHLPAGTEAFF. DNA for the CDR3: TGTGCCAGCACCCACTTGCCGGCGGGCACTGAAGCTTTCTTT.

CDR3 coding DNA: TGCGCCAGCAGCTTGCTAGTCCCGGGGGAGCTGTTTTTT. As protein: CASSLLVPGELFF. The chain combines TRBV5-1 with TRBJ2-2; D remains unclear. Germline V gene data show CDR1 as SGHRS and CDR2 as YFSETQ. This CDR3 is 13 amino acids long. Trimming cost V 1 base and J 8 bases, with 9 bases left between them.

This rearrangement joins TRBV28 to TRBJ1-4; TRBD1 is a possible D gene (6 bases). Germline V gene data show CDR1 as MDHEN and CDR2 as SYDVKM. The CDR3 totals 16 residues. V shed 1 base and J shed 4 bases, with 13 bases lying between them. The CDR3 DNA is TGTGCCAGCAGTTTATTCGCCGGACAGAATAATGAAAAACTGTTTTTT. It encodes CASSLFAGQNNEKLFF. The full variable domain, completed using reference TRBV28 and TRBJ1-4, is DVKVTQSSRYLVKRTGEKVFLECVQDMDHENMFWYRQDPGLGLRLIYFSYDVKMKEKGDIPEGYSVSREKKERFSLILESASTNQTSMYLCASSLFAGQNNEKLFFGSGTQLSVL.

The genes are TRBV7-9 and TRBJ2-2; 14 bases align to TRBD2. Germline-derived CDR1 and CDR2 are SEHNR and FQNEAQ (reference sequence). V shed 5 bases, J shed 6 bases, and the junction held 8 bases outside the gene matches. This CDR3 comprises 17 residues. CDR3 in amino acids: CASSLTGLAGGPGELFF. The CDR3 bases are TGTGCCAGCAGCCTTACAGGACTAGCGGGAGGTCCCGGGGAGCTGTTTTTT.

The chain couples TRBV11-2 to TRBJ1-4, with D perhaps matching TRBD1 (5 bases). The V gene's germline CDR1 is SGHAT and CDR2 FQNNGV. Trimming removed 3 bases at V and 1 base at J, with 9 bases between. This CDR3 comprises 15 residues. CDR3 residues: CASSLSGGTNEKLFF. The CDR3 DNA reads TGTGCCAGCAGCTTGTCCGGGGGAACTAATGAAAAACTGTTTTTT. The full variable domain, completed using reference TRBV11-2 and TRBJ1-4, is EAGVAQSPRYKIIEKRQSVAFWCNPISGHATLYWYQQILGQGPKLLIQFQNNGVVDDSQLPKDRFSAERLKGVDSTLKIQPAKLEDSAVYLCASSLSGGTNEKLFFGSGTQLSVL.

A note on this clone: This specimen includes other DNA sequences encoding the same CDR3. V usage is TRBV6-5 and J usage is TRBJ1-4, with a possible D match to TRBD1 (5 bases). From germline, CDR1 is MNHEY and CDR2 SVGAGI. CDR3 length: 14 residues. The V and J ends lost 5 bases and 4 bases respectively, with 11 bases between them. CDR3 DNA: TGTGCCAGCAGTCTCGCCGGGGGTAATGAAAAACTGTTTTTT. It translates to CASSLAGGNEKLFF.

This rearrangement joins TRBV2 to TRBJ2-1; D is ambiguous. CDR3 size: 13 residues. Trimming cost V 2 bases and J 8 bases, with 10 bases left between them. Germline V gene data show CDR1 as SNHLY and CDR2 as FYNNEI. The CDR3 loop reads CASSEIKEDEQFF. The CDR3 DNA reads TGTGCCAGCAGTGAAATTAAAGAGGATGAGCAGTTCTTC.

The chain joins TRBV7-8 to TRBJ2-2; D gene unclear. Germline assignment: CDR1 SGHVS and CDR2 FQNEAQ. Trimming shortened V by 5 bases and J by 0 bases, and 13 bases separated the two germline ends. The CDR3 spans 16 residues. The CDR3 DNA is TGTGCCAGCAGCCCAAGAGACTCCGCGAACACCGGGGAGCTGTTTTTT. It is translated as CASSPRDSANTGELFF.

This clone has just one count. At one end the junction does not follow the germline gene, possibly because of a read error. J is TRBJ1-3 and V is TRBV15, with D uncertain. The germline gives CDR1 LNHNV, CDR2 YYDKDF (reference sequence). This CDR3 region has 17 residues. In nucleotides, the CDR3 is TGTGCCGCCAGCAGAGGGCTCATTGCAGGACCGCTAAACACCATATATTTT. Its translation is CAASRGLIAGPLNTIYF.

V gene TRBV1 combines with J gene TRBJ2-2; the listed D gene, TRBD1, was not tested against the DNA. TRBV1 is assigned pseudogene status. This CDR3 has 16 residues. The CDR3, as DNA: TGCACCAGCAGCCAAGAGCCCAGGGGGCGGGCCGGGGAGCTGTTTTTT. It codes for CTSSQEPRGRAGELFF.

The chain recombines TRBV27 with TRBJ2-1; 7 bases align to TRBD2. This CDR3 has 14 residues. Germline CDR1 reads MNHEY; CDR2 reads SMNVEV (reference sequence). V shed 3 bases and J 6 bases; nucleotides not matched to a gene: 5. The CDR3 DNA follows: TGTGCCAGCAGTTTTTCCGCGGGAGTCAATGAGCAGTTCTTC. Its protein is CASSFSAGVNEQFF.

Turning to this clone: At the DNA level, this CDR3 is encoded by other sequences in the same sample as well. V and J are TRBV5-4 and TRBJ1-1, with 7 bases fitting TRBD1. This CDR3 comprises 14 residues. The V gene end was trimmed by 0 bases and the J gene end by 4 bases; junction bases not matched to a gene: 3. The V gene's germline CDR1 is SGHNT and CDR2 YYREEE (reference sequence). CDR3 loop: CASSLAGTATEAFF. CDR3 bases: TGTGCCAGCAGCTTGGCTGGGACAGCCACTGAAGCTTTCTTT. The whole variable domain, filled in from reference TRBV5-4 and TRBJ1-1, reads ETGVTQSPTHLIKTRGQQVTLRCSSQSGHNTVSWYQQALGQGPQFIFQYYREEENGRGNFPPRFSGLQFPNYSSELNVNALELDDSALYLCASSLAGTATEAFFGQGTRLTVV.

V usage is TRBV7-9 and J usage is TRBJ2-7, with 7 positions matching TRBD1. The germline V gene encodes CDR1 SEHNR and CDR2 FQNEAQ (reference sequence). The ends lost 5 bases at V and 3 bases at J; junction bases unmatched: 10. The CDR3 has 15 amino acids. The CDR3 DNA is TGTGCCAGCAGCCGGACCGGGACAGACCACTACGAGCAGTACTTC. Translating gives CASSRTGTDHYEQYF.

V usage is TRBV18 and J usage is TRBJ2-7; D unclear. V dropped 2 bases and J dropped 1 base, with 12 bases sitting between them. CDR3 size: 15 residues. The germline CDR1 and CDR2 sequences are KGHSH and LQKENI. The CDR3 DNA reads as TGTGCCAGCTCACCAGGGCAGCAAGGTTCCTACGAGCAGTACTTC. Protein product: CASSPGQQGSYEQYF. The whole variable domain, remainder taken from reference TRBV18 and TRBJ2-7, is NAGVMQNPRHLVRRRGQEARLRCSPMKGHSHVYWYRQLPEEGLKFMVYLQKENIIDESGMPKERFSAEFPKEGPSILRIQQVVRGDSAAYFCASSPGQQGSYEQYFGPGTRLTVT.

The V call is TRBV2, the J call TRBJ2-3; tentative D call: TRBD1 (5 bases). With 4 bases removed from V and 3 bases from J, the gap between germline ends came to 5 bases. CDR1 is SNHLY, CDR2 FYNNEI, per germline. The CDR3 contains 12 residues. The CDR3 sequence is CASSGQTDTQYF. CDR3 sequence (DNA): TGTGCCAGCAGTGGACAGACAGATACGCAGTATTTT.

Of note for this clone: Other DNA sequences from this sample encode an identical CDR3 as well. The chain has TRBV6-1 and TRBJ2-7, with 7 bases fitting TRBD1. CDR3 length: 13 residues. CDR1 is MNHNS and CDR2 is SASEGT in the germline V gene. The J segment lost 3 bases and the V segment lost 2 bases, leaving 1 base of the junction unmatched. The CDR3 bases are TGTGCCAGCAGTGAAACAGGGGACTACGAGCAGTACTTC. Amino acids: CASSETGDYEQYF.

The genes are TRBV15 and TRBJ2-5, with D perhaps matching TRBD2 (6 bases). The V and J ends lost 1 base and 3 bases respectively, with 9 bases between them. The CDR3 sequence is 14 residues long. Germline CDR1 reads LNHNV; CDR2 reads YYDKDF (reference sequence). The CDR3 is CATSRVSGEETQYF. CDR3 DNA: TGTGCCACCAGCAGAGTTTCGGGGGAAGAGACCCAGTACTTC.

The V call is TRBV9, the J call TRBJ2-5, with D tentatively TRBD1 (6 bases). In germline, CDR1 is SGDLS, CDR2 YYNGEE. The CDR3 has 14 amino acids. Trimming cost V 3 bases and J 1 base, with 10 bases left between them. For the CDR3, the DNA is TGTGCCAGCAGCGAGTGGGACACCCAAGAGACCCAGTACTTC. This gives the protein CASSEWDTQETQYF.

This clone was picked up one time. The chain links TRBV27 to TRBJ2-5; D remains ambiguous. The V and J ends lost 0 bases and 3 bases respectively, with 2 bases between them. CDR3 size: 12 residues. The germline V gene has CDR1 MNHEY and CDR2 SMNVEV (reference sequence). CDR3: CASSLSEETQYF. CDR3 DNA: TGTGCCAGCAGTTTATCGGAAGAGACCCAGTACTTC.

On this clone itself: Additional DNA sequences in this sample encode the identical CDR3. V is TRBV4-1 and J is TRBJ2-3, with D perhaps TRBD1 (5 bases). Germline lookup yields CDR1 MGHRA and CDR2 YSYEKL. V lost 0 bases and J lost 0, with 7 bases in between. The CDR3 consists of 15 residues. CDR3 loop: CASSQDRGSTDTQYF. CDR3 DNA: TGCGCCAGCAGCCAAGATAGGGGTAGCACAGATACGCAGTATTTT.

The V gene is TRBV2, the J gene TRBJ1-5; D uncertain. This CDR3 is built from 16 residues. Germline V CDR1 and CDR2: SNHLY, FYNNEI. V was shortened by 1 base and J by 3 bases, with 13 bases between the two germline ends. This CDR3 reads CASSEDTRRDNQPQHF. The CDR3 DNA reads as TGTGCCAGCAGTGAAGACACCCGGAGGGACAATCAGCCCCAGCATTTT. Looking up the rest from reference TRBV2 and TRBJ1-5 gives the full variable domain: EPEVTQTPSHQVTQMGQEVILRCVPISNHLYFYWYRQILGQKVEFLVSFYNNEISEKSEIFDDQFSVERPDGSNFTLKIRSTKLEDSAMYFCASSEDTRRDNQPQHFGDGTRLSIL.

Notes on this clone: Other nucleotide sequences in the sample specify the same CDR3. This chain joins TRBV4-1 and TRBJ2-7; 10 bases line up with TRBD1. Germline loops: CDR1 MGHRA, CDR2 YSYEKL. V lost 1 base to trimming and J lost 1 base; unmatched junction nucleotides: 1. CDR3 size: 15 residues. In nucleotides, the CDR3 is TGCGCCAGCAGCCAAGGGACAGGGGGATCCTACGAGCAGTACTTC. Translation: CASSQGTGGSYEQYF.

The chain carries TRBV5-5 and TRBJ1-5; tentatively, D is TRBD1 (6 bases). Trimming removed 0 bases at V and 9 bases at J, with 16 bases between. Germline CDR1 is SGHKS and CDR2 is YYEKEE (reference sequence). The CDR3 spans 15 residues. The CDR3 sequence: CASSLGTGYLAPQHF. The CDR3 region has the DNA TGTGCCAGCAGCTTGGGCACAGGGTATCTGGCGCCCCAGCATTTT.

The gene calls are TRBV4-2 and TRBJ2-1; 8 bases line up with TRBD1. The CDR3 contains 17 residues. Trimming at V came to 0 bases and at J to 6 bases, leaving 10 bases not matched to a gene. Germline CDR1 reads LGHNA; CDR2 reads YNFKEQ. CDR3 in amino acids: CASSQDRSDRGINEQFF. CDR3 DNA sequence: TGTGCCAGCAGCCAAGATCGTAGTGACAGGGGTATCAATGAGCAGTTCTTC.

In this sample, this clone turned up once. The CDR3 bases are TGTGCCAGCAAGGGTCCGGGGGCATTGGGTGAGACCCAGTACTTC. Amino acid sequence: CASKGPGALGETQYF. V gene TRBV2 combines with J gene TRBJ2-5; D tentatively fits TRBD1 or TRBD2 (6 bases each). This CDR3 has 15 residues. Trimming took 7 bases from V and 5 from J, leaving 20 bases between them. The germline gives CDR1 SNHLY, CDR2 FYNNEI.

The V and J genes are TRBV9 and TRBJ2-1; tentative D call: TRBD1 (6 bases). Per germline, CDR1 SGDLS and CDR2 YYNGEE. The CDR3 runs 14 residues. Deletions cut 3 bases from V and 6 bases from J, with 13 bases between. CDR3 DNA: TGTGCCAGCAGCGCCTACCAGGGGACCAATGAGCAGTTCTTC. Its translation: CASSAYQGTNEQFF. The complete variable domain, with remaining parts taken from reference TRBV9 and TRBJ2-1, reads DSGVTQTPKHLITATGQRVTLRCSPRSGDLSVYWYQQSLDQGLQFLIQYYNGEERAKGNILERFSAQQFPDLHSELNLSSLELGDSALYFCASSAYQGTNEQFFGPGTRLTVL.